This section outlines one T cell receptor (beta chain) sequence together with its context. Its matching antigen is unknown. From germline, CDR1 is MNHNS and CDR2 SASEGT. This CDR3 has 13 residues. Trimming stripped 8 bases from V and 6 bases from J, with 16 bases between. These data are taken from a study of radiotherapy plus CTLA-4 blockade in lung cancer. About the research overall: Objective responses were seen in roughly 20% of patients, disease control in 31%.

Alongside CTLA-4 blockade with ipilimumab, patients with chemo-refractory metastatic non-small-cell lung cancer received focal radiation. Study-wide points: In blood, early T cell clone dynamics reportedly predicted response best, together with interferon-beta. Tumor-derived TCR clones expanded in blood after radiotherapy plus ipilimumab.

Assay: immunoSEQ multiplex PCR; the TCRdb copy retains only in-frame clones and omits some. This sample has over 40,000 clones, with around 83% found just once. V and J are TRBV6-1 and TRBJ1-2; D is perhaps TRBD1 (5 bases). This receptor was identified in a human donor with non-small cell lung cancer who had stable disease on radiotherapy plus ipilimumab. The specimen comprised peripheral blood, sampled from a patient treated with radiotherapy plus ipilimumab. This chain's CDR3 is CASSDGGWNGYTF. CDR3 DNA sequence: TGTGCCAGCTCCGACGGGGGTTGGAATGGCTACACCTTC.